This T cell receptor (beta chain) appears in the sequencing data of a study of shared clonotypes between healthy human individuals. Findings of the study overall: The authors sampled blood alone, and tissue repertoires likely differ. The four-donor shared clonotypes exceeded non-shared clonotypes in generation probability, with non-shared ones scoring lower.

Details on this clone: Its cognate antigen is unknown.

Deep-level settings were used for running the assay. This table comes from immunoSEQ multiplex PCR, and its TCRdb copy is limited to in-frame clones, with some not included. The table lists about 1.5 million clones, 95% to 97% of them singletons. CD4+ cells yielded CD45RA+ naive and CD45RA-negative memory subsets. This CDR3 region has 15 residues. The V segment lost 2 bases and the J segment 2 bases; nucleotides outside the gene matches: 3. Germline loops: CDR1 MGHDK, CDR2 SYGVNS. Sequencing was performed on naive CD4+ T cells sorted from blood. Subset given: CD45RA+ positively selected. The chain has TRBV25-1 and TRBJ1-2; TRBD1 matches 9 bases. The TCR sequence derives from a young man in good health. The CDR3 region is CASSEAGTGNYGYTF. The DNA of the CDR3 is TGTGCCAGCAGTGAAGCAGGGACAGGGAACTATGGCTACACCTTC.